The 19 T cell receptor beta chains given below trace back to one sample, sequenced in a study of metastatic and nonmetastatic thyroid tumors (dated by TCRdb to between 2020 and 2021). No treatment had been received by any patient before thyroid surgery. The library was prepared using PCR. Sequenced on an Illumina HiSeq 4000. The public sequencing data were trimmed at Q25 with fastp and processed into clonotypes with MiXCR by TCRdb, which kept only in-frame beta chains. The sample records around 41,000 clones, 25% to 30% of which are singletons. Together, the top ten hold nearly 10% of the sample. The sequencing input was blood. The receptors here all came from a male donor with papillary thyroid cancer or a benign thyroid nodule (not recorded which). Some clones in this sample may be carry-over from other donors' samples.

This clone was seen at least ten times. Distinct nucleotide sequences in the sample also encode this CDR3. The chain is built from TRBV7-2 and TRBJ2-3; no reliable D call. V was shortened by 2 bases and J by 1 base, with 4 bases between the two germline ends. The germline V gene encodes CDR1 SGHTA and CDR2 FQGNSA. This CDR3 has 13 amino acids. The CDR3 sequence: CASSLIRTDTQYF. The CDR3 nucleotides are TGTGCCAGCAGCTTAATCCGCACAGATACGCAGTATTTT.

This clone was observed a few times. This chain uses TRBV6-6 with TRBJ2-3; D gene ambiguous. This CDR3 region has 15 residues. Germline CDR1 is MNHNY and CDR2 is SVGAGI (reference sequence). V lost 2 bases and J lost 2, with 11 bases in between. CDR3 in DNA: TGTGCCAGCAGTTACCTATCTGGGGACACAGATACGCAGTATTTT. Translating gives CASSYLSGDTDTQYF.

This clone was recorded a few times. V is TRBV12-3 or TRBV12-4 and J is TRBJ2-7; D perhaps matches TRBD1 (6 bases). The CDR3 is 15 residues long. V was shortened by 3 bases and J by 0 bases, with 12 bases between the two germline ends. The CDR3 region has the DNA TGTGCCAGCAGTTTCCGGACAGTCTACTCCTACGAGCAGTACTTC. Translating gives CASSFRTVYSYEQYF.

This clone has only a few counts. The chain combines TRBV27 with TRBJ2-3; D could derive from TRBD1 or TRBD2 (5 bases each). Germline V lookup: CDR1 MNHEY, CDR2 SMNVEV (reference sequence). Trimming shortened V by 4 bases and J by 0 bases, and 14 bases separated the two germline ends. The CDR3 length is 16 residues. The CDR3 region has the DNA TGTGCCAGCAGTTCCGGGACCCAGGTTAGCACAGATACGCAGTATTTT. It encodes CASSSGTQVSTDTQYF.

The chain recombines TRBV9 with TRBJ2-1, with 8 bases lining up with TRBD1. V lost 4 bases, J lost 4 bases, and 7 bases stayed unmatched. Per germline, CDR1 SGDLS and CDR2 YYNGEE. The length of the CDR3 is 15 residues. CDR3 sequence: CASSPRTGSYNEQFF. The CDR3 nucleotides are TGTGCCAGCAGCCCCCGGACAGGGTCATACAATGAGCAGTTCTTC. Supplemented by reference TRBV9 and TRBJ2-1, the full variable domain reads DSGVTQTPKHLITATGQRVTLRCSPRSGDLSVYWYQQSLDQGLQFLIQYYNGEERAKGNILERFSAQQFPDLHSELNLSSLELGDSALYFCASSPRTGSYNEQFFGPGTRLTVL.

This clone was found many times. The gene calls are TRBV20-1 and TRBJ2-7; unclear D gene. The CDR3 runs 12 residues. V was trimmed by 0 bases and J by 3 bases, leaving 6 bases between them. Germline-derived CDR1 and CDR2 are DFQATT and SNEGSKA (reference sequence). The CDR3: CSAREQNYEQYF. In nucleotides, the CDR3 is TGCAGTGCTAGAGAACAGAACTACGAGCAGTACTTC.

At least ten counts were recorded for this clone. J is TRBJ1-1 and V is TRBV19, with a tentative D call TRBD1 (6 bases). CDR1 is LNHDA and CDR2 is SQIVND in the germline V gene (reference sequence). CDR3 size: 14 residues. V lost 4 bases to trimming and J lost 7 bases, with 16 bases between them. CDR3: CASSNSGTPLEAFF. The DNA of the CDR3 is TGTGCCAGTAGTAATAGCGGGACACCTCTTGAAGCTTTCTTT.

In its sample, this clone was seen a few times. The rearrangement uses TRBV5-5 and TRBJ1-5; a weak D match, TRBD1 (5 bases). From germline, CDR1 is SGHKS and CDR2 YYEKEE (reference sequence). The CDR3 sequence is 15 residues long. The V end lost 1 base, the J end lost 3 bases, and 11 bases lay between the germline ends. The CDR3 coding sequence is TGTGCCAGCAGCTTGATCACAGGCCTCAATCAGCCCCAGCATTTT. This codes for CASSLITGLNQPQHF.

This clone was seen many times. The chain combines TRBV11-1 with TRBJ2-3; no clear D gene. Per the germline V gene, CDR1 is SGHAT and CDR2 is FQDESV (reference sequence). The germline V and J ends were trimmed by 6 bases and 4 bases, with 20 bases remaining between them. The CDR3 is made up of 16 amino acids. Written as DNA, the CDR3 is TGTGCCAGCAGGGCACTCGAGGTGTCATTGTCAGATACGCAGTATTTT. Translation: CASRALEVSLSDTQYF.

The chain combines TRBV28 with TRBJ2-7; a weak D match, TRBD1 (5 bases). The length of the CDR3 is 15 residues. Germline CDR1 reads MDHEN; CDR2 reads SYDVKM. The V end lost 6 bases, the J end lost 3 bases, and 18 bases lay between the germline ends. The DNA for the CDR3 is TGTGCCAGCAGAGCAGAAGACAGAAACCACTACGAGCAGTACTTC. Amino acids: CASRAEDRNHYEQYF.

The chain recombines TRBV12-3 or TRBV12-4 with TRBJ1-2, with D maybe TRBD1 (6 bases). The V gene lost 8 bases and the J gene lost 5 bases, with 18 bases spanning the gap. The CDR3 consists of 14 residues. The CDR3: CASQHGGAGYGYTF. CDR3 nucleotides: TGTGCCAGCCAACATGGGGGGGCGGGTTATGGCTACACCTTC.

This clone has a count of ten or more. This sequence may be a read error, since a much larger clone differs from it by one base. V is TRBV11-2 and J is TRBJ1-1; no clear D. V gave up 8 bases and J gave up 11 bases, with 24 bases separating them. This CDR3 is 14 amino acids long. CDR1 is SGHAT, CDR2 FQNNGV, per germline. The CDR3 region is CASGSKINGLPAFF. For the CDR3, the DNA is TGTGCCAGCGGCTCAAAGATCAACGGACTCCCGGCTTTCTTT.

This clone was detected ten times or more. V gene TRBV5-1 combines with J gene TRBJ2-2; 10 positions agree with TRBD2. The CDR3 is 19 residues long. Germline CDR1 reads SGHRS; CDR2 reads YFSETQ. With V trimmed by 5 bases and J by 0 bases, 13 bases remained unmatched. The CDR3 DNA is TGCGCCAGCAGACGTTCGAGTCTAGCGGGGGCCGCGAACACCGGGGAGCTGTTTTTT. Protein sequence: CASRRSSLAGAANTGELFF. The complete variable domain, with remaining parts taken from reference TRBV5-1 and TRBJ2-2, reads KAGVTQTPRYLIKTRGQQVTLSCSPISGHRSVSWYQQTPGQGLQFLFEYFSETQRNKGNFPGRFSGRQFSNSRSEMNVSTLELGDSALYLCASRRSSLAGAANTGELFFGEGSRLTVL.

This clone was detected many times. The chain uses TRBV29-1 and TRBJ2-2; either TRBD1 or TRBD2 may supply D (5 bases each). Trimming took 5 bases from V and 7 from J, leaving 14 bases between them. Germline CDR1 reads SQVTM; CDR2 reads ANQGSEA. This CDR3 is built from 13 residues. CDR3 sequence reads: CSVSTGGGGELFF. The CDR3, as DNA: TGCAGCGTTTCAACAGGAGGCGGCGGGGAGCTGTTTTTT.

This clone was found a few times. The conserved phenylalanine or tryptophan normally closing the CDR3 is absent here, so this likely arose from a read error. V and J are TRBV24-1 and TRBJ1-2; possibly TRBD1 for D (6 bases). V was shortened by 6 bases and J by 5 bases, with 9 bases between the two germline ends. The CDR3 consists of 12 residues. From germline, CDR1 is KGHDR and CDR2 SFDVKD. The CDR3 region is CATSRQEYGYTY. The CDR3 nucleotides are TGTGCCACCAGTAGACAGGAATATGGCTACACCTAC.

There are a few counts of this clone. The chain links TRBV28 to TRBJ2-7; TRBD2 is a possible D gene (5 bases). The CDR3 is made up of 12 amino acids. Deletions cut 10 bases from V and 1 base from J, with 11 bases between. Germline values: CDR1 MDHEN, CDR2 SYDVKM. For the CDR3, the DNA is TGTGCCACCCATAGCGATTCCTACGAGCAGTACTTC. Amino acids: CATHSDSYEQYF.

This clone appeared once. One junction end does not reproduce the germline sequence, and a read error may be involved. The CDR3 sequence is CASRVGGRSVSEQFF. In DNA form, the CDR3 reads TGTGCAAGCAGGGTCGGCGGGAGAAGTGTGAGTGAGCAGTTCTTC. V usage is TRBV6-2 or TRBV6-3 and J usage is TRBJ2-1; 7 nucleotides agree with TRBD2. The CDR3 is 15 residues long. The V gene's germline CDR1 is MNHEY and CDR2 SVGEGT.

This clone has at least ten counts. The chain joins TRBV20-1 to TRBJ1-1; perhaps TRBD1 as D (5 bases). In germline, CDR1 is DFQATT, CDR2 SNEGSKA (reference sequence). This CDR3 comprises 13 residues. Trimming cost V 2 bases and J 3 bases, with 10 bases left between them. The CDR3 region is CSARQARDTEAFF. For the CDR3, the DNA is TGCAGTGCTAGACAGGCCAGGGACACTGAAGCTTTCTTT.

In its sample, this clone was seen many times. The chain employs TRBV20-1 and TRBJ2-5; no clear D gene. This CDR3 contains 13 residues. V was trimmed by 2 bases and J by 2 bases, leaving 9 bases between them. Per the germline V gene, CDR1 is DFQATT and CDR2 is SNEGSKA (reference sequence). The CDR3 region is CSARLGIQETQYF. CDR3 DNA: TGCAGTGCTAGATTGGGAATACAAGAGACCCAGTACTTC.